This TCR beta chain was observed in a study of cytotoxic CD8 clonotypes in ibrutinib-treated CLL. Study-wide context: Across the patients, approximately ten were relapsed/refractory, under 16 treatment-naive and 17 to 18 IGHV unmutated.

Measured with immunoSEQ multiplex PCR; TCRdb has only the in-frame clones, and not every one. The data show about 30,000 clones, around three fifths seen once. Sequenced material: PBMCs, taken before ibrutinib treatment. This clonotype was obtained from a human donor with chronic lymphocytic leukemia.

Written as DNA, the CDR3 is TGTGCCAGCACTTCCGGTGGCGGGTTATCTGAAAGCGAGCAGTACTTC. Translating it yields CASTSGGGLSESEQYF. This chain connects TRBV7-2 to TRBJ2-7, with a weak D call TRBD2 (5 bases). Germline V lookup: CDR1 SGHTA, CDR2 FQGNSA. Deletions cut 7 bases from V and 6 bases from J, with 25 bases between. The CDR3 is 16 residues long. The whole variable domain, remainder taken from reference TRBV7-2 and TRBJ2-7, is GAGVSQSPSNKVTEKGKDVELRCDPISGHTALYWYRQSLGQGLEFLIYFQGNSAPDKSGLPSDRFSAERTGGSVSTLTIQRTQQEDSAVYLCASTSGGGLSESEQYFGPGTRLTVT.